This passage covers 20 T cell receptor beta chains from one sample sequenced in a study of sequential checkpoint blockade in melanoma. This sample's treatment: randomized to nivolumab then ipilimumab (arm A) or the reverse (arm B). Assay: immunoSEQ multiplex PCR; the TCRdb copy retains only in-frame clones and omits some. The data contain 2,500 to 3,000 clones, roughly a fifth of them singletons. The sequences come from tumor tissue (inferred from file names), collected from a patient given nivolumab and ipilimumab in sequence. The receptors were sampled from a human donor with melanoma.

This clone has a handful of counts. The J gene is TRBJ2-7, the V gene TRBV5-1; 7 bases line up with TRBD2. CDR1 and CDR2 from the germline V gene are SGHRS and YFSETQ. Unmatched junction bases numbered 5, after V lost 2 bases and J lost 3 bases. The CDR3 has 14 amino acids. The CDR3 spells CASSFRVAGYEQYF. The CDR3 DNA is TGCGCCAGCAGCTTCAGAGTAGCGGGCTACGAGCAGTACTTC.

This clone was detected a few times. The chain couples TRBV28 to TRBJ1-5; 7 nucleotides match TRBD1. CDR1 and CDR2 from the germline V gene are MDHEN and SYDVKM. This CDR3 is built from 13 residues. Unmatched junction bases numbered 2, after V lost 6 bases and J lost 3 bases. In DNA, the CDR3 is TGTGCCAGCAGGGGGACAGACAATCAGCCCCAGCATTTT. This codes for CASRGTDNQPQHF.

The CDR3 region has the DNA TGTGCCAGCACCAACAGACGACCCCCCGACTACGAGCAGTACTTC. Protein sequence: CASTNRRPPDYEQYF. The V call is TRBV6-8, the J call TRBJ2-7; D gene ambiguous. This CDR3 spans 15 amino acids. The V end lost 7 bases, the J end lost 3 bases, and 19 bases lay between the germline ends. In germline, CDR1 is MNHGY, CDR2 SAAAGT.

This clone was seen a few times. V gene TRBV6-8 combines with J gene TRBJ1-6; 10 bases are a match to TRBD1. The germline V gene has CDR1 MNHGY and CDR2 SAAAGT. This CDR3 is 19 amino acids long. V shed 5 bases and J 0 bases; nucleotides not matched to a gene: 10. This CDR3 reads CASSTPDRGVNSYNSPLHF. The CDR3 DNA follows: TGTGCCAGCAGTACTCCGGACAGGGGGGTAAACTCCTATAATTCACCCCTCCACTTT.

V usage is TRBV18 and J usage is TRBJ2-1, with D unclear. In germline, CDR1 is KGHSH, CDR2 LQKENI. The CDR3 runs 15 residues. Trimming removed 0 bases at V and 6 bases at J, with 12 bases between. CDR3 loop: CASSPPVALSNEQFF. In nucleotides, the CDR3 is TGTGCCAGCTCACCACCGGTCGCCCTTAGCAATGAGCAGTTCTTC.

This clone counts as medium-sized. The rearrangement links TRBV9 to TRBJ2-3; 12 bases align to TRBD2. The germline V gene has CDR1 SGDLS and CDR2 YYNGEE. The CDR3 sequence is 16 residues long. The V and J ends lost 3 bases and 3 bases, in that order; junction bases with no gene match: 5. CDR3 protein: CASSGGTSGLTDTQYF. In DNA, the CDR3 is TGTGCCAGCAGCGGGGGGACTAGCGGGTTAACAGATACGCAGTATTTT.

This clone has more than one count but fewer than ten. V and J are TRBV29-1 and TRBJ1-1; D uncertain. The CDR3 has 13 residues. The V gene's germline CDR1 is SQVTM and CDR2 ANQGSEA. Trimming took 5 bases from V and 4 from J, leaving 14 bases between them. This CDR3 is CSVSLKGGTEAFF. CDR3 sequence (DNA): TGCAGCGTTAGTCTTAAGGGCGGCACTGAAGCTTTCTTT.

The chain joins TRBV14 to TRBJ2-4; 10 bases match TRBD1. J lost 1 base, V lost 1 base, and 4 bases had no gene match. CDR3 length equals 17 residues. From germline, CDR1 is SGHDN and CDR2 FVKESK. DNA of the CDR3: TGTGCCAGCAGCCAAGCGAGGGGACAGGGGGCCAAAAACATTCAGTACTTC. Its protein is CASSQARGQGAKNIQYF.

The gene calls are TRBV19 and TRBJ2-1, with 8 nucleotides matching TRBD2. V was clipped by 3 bases and J by 4 bases; unmatched bases: 8. The CDR3 has 16 amino acids. CDR1 and CDR2 (germline): LNHDA, SQIVND (reference sequence). CDR3 DNA sequence: TGTGCCAGTAGTATCAGTAAGCGCGGGGGGTACAATGAGCAGTTCTTC. It translates to CASSISKRGGYNEQFF.

This clone has just a few counts. V is TRBV11-3 and J is TRBJ2-1; possibly TRBD1 for D (5 bases). Germline CDR1 SGHNT, CDR2 YENEEA. The CDR3 length is 17 residues. The V end was cut by 4 bases, the J end by 3 bases, with 19 bases between. CDR3 sequence reads: CASSWASRVGFYNEQFF. The CDR3 DNA is TGTGCCAGCAGCTGGGCCAGCAGGGTGGGCTTCTACAATGAGCAGTTCTTC.

This clone is medium-sized by share. The chain is built from TRBV11-3 and TRBJ2-3, with D possibly called TRBD1 or TRBD2 (5 bases each). V gave up 5 bases and J gave up 0 bases, with 12 bases separating them. This CDR3 region has 15 residues. CDR1 is SGHNT and CDR2 is YENEEA in the germline V gene. The CDR3 DNA is TGTGCCAGCAGCACGGGGCAGACTAGCACAGATACGCAGTATTTT. This codes for CASSTGQTSTDTQYF. The complete variable domain, with remaining parts taken from reference TRBV11-3 and TRBJ2-3, reads EAGVVQSPRYKIIEKKQPVAFWCNPISGHNTLYWYLQNLGQGPELLIRYENEEAVDDSQLPKDRFSAERLKGVDSTLKIQPAELGDSAVYLCASSTGQTSTDTQYFGPGTRLTVL.

The gene calls are TRBV6-8 and TRBJ1-3; D is possibly TRBD1 (5 bases). V gave up 2 bases and J gave up 0 bases, with 20 bases separating them. In germline, CDR1 is MNHGY, CDR2 SAAAGT. The CDR3 is made up of 19 amino acids. CDR3 residues: CASSYISSTGWDSGNTIYF. The DNA for the CDR3 is TGTGCCAGCAGTTACATATCCAGTACAGGTTGGGACTCTGGAAACACCATATATTTT.

This clone turned up a few times. The genes are TRBV28 and TRBJ2-7; D could derive from TRBD1 or TRBD2 (5 bases each). Trimming pared 6 bases from V and 6 bases from J, leaving 18 bases between. Looked up from germline, CDR1 is MDHEN and CDR2 is SYDVKM. This CDR3 region has 14 residues. CDR3 protein: CASSTPGWGIEQYF. In DNA form, the CDR3 reads TGTGCCAGCAGCACGCCCGGCTGGGGGATCGAGCAGTACTTC.

Only a few counts were recorded for this clone. The chain joins TRBV6-8 to TRBJ2-3; D possibly matches TRBD1 or TRBD2 (5 bases each). The CDR3 length is 16 residues. V was trimmed by 5 bases and J by 4 bases, leaving 19 bases between them. Germline assignment: CDR1 MNHGY and CDR2 SAAAGT. Here the CDR3 DNA reads TGTGCCAGCAGTGTGTTCTCCGGGGCCAGGGCAGATACGCAGTATTTT. It specifies CASSVFSGARADTQYF.

The rearrangement joins TRBV29-1 to TRBJ1-2; 7 bases align to TRBD1. The CDR3 runs 14 residues. The germline CDR1 and CDR2 sequences are SQVTM and ANQGSEA. V lost 5 bases, J lost 3 bases, and 9 bases stayed unmatched. The CDR3 DNA reads TGCAGCGTTCAGTCGACAGGGACCGACTATGGCTACACCTTC. It translates to CSVQSTGTDYGYTF. The full variable domain, completed using reference TRBV29-1 and TRBJ1-2, is SAVISQKPSRDICQRGTSLTIQCQVDSQVTMMFWYRQQPGQSLTLIATANQGSEATYESGFVIDKFPISRPNLTFSTLTVSNMSPEDSSIYLCSVQSTGTDYGYTFGSGTRLTVV.

J is TRBJ1-5 and V is TRBV30, with D unclear. The V gene's germline CDR1 is GTSNPN and CDR2 SVGIG (reference sequence). CDR3 length equals 14 residues. The ends were cut back, 2 bases at V and 0 bases at J, with 8 bases in the middle. CDR3 in amino acids: CAWSLGYSNQPQHF. In nucleotides, the CDR3 is TGTGCCTGGAGTTTGGGCTATAGCAATCAGCCCCAGCATTTT.

In its sample, this clone ranks as medium-sized (0.01 to 0.1%). This chain joins TRBV9 and TRBJ1-1; TRBD1 aligns across 10 bases. This CDR3 is built from 17 residues. The germline CDR1 and CDR2 sequences are SGDLS and YYNGEE. With 0 bases clipped from V and 0 bases from J, the junction kept 5 bases outside the gene matches. The CDR3 loop is CASSVDLGTGVNTEAFF. The CDR3 bases are TGTGCCAGCAGCGTAGACCTCGGGACAGGGGTGAACACTGAAGCTTTCTTT.

This clone qualifies as medium-sized. CDR3 sequence reads: CASTLVGSGNTIYF. The CDR3 coding sequence is TGTGCCAGCACTCTCGTGGGTTCTGGAAACACCATATATTTT. V is TRBV12-5 and J is TRBJ1-3; unclear D gene. The V gene's germline CDR1 is LGHNT and CDR2 FRNRAP. The CDR3 loop spans 14 amino acids.

In this sample, this clone turned up a few times. The chain joins TRBV5-1 to TRBJ1-2, with 10 bases that match TRBD1. The CDR3 runs 15 residues. Germline V gene sequence: CDR1 SGHRS, CDR2 YFSETQ. Losses at the gene ends were 4 bases for V and 7 bases for J; bases not matched to a gene: 10. The CDR3 bases are TGCGCCAGCAGCACTCAACCGGGACAGGGGTTTGGCTACACCTTC. Amino acids: CASSTQPGQGFGYTF.

The table lists this clone with many counts. This chain joins TRBV11-3 and TRBJ2-5; D is unresolved. The germline CDR1 and CDR2 sequences are SGHNT and YENEEA. With 5 bases removed from V and 0 bases from J, the gap between germline ends came to 13 bases. CDR3 size: 15 residues. This CDR3 is CASSAEQKYQETQYF. The CDR3 DNA reads as TGTGCCAGCAGCGCCGAGCAGAAGTACCAAGAGACCCAGTACTTC.